A selection of T cell receptor beta chains follows, all from one sample in a study of post-analysis software for immune sequencing data. Using its own MiXCR run on the PCR reads, TCRdb lists one record per CDR3 protein. Of 450,000 to 650,000 distinct CDR3 sequences listed, around 44% are singletons. The source material was blood. Source of these receptors: a girl aged 5-17 years with multiple sclerosis. Each CDR3 is given with its conserved first and last residue. The order of the fields is clone size, D gene, V gene, J gene, CDR3 DNA, CDR3 protein. A D gene is named only where the DNA matches it firmly. Where a row states a size, it is once, few, many or the class of an expanded clone; other rows omit it.

abundance: -
d_gene: -
v_gene: TRBV7-8
j_gene: TRBJ2-7
CDR3nt: TGTGCCAGCAGCTTAGGGGGACCTAGATTGGGCTACGAGCAGTACTTC
CDR3aa: CASSLGGPRLGYEQYF

abundance: -
d_gene: TRBD2
v_gene: TRBV5-1
j_gene: TRBJ2-1
CDR3nt: TGCGCCAGCAGCTTGGCCGGGAGGCTAGCGGGAGGGGATGAGCAGTTCTTC
CDR3aa: CASSLAGRLAGGDEQFF

abundance: -
d_gene: TRBD2
v_gene: TRBV12-3/TRBV12-4
j_gene: TRBJ2-7
CDR3nt: TGTGCCAGCAGTTTTAGCCTAGCGGGAAACGAGCAGTACTTC
CDR3aa: CASSFSLAGNEQYF

abundance: -
d_gene: -
v_gene: TRBV10-3
j_gene: TRBJ1-2
CDR3nt: TGTGCCACCAGCTCGCAGGGAAATCCGATTGGCTACACCTTC
CDR3aa: CATSSQGNPIGYTF

abundance: -
d_gene: -
v_gene: TRBV6-6
j_gene: TRBJ2-3
CDR3nt: TGTGCCAGCAGTTACCTCTATGGGGGCACAGATACGCAGTATTTT
CDR3aa: CASSYLYGGTDTQYF

abundance: -
d_gene: TRBD1
v_gene: TRBV6-5
j_gene: TRBJ2-5
CDR3nt: TGTGCCAGCAGTTACTTCGGGACAGGGGGAGAGACCCAGTACTTC
CDR3aa: CASSYFGTGGETQYF

abundance: -
d_gene: -
v_gene: TRBV7-2
j_gene: TRBJ2-7
CDR3nt: TGTGCCAGCAGCTTAGGAGTCTATAACGAGCAGTACTTC
CDR3aa: CASSLGVYNEQYF

abundance: -
d_gene: -
v_gene: TRBV5-1
j_gene: TRBJ2-1
CDR3nt: TGCGCCAGCACCGCGGGCCATCAACCCTACAATGAGCAGTTCTTC
CDR3aa: CASTAGHQPYNEQFF

abundance: few
d_gene: TRBD1
v_gene: TRBV6-5
j_gene: TRBJ1-2
CDR3nt: TGTGCCAGCAGGCCCGGGACAGGTTTTGTGGGCTACACCTTC
CDR3aa: CASRPGTGFVGYTF

abundance: few
d_gene: -
v_gene: TRBV29-1
j_gene: TRBJ2-3
CDR3nt: TGCAGCGTTGTACACCCCAGTTTCGGAGGGTATTTT
CDR3aa: CSVVHPSFGGYF

abundance: -
d_gene: -
v_gene: TRBV5-1
j_gene: TRBJ2-5
CDR3nt: TGCGCCAGCAGCTTGGCCGCAGGATTAGAGACCCAGTACTTC
CDR3aa: CASSLAAGLETQYF

abundance: -
d_gene: -
v_gene: TRBV15
j_gene: TRBJ2-7
CDR3nt: TGTGCCACCAGCAGAGATCTGAACAGAAGACACTACGAGCAGTACTTC
CDR3aa: CATSRDLNRRHYEQYF

abundance: many
d_gene: TRBD2
v_gene: TRBV10-3
j_gene: TRBJ2-4
CDR3nt: TGTGCCATCAGTGAAGTTAGCGGGGGCAACATTCAGTACTTC
CDR3aa: CAISEVSGGNIQYF

abundance: few
d_gene: -
v_gene: TRBV10-1
j_gene: TRBJ1-1
CDR3nt: TGCGCCAGCAGCCCCGGGAGGCAAGACACTGAAGCTTTCTTT
CDR3aa: CASSPGRQDTEAFF

abundance: -
d_gene: -
v_gene: TRBV7-2
j_gene: TRBJ1-1
CDR3nt: TGTGCCAGCAGCCGCCTCGTGGGGCGGGAGACTGAAGCTTTCTTT
CDR3aa: CASSRLVGRETEAFF

abundance: few
d_gene: TRBD2
v_gene: TRBV3-1
j_gene: TRBJ2-4
CDR3nt: TGTGCCAGCAGCCAAGAAAGGCTAGCGGGAGCCAAAAACATTCAGTACTTC
CDR3aa: CASSQERLAGAKNIQYF

abundance: few
d_gene: TRBD1
v_gene: TRBV12-3/TRBV12-4
j_gene: TRBJ1-5
CDR3nt: TGTGCCAGCAGGACCAGGGGGAATCAGCCCCAGCATTTT
CDR3aa: CASRTRGNQPQHF

abundance: -
d_gene: TRBD2
v_gene: TRBV12-3/TRBV12-4
j_gene: TRBJ2-1
CDR3nt: TGTGCCAGCAGCTGGGACGGGACTAGTCACAATGAGCAGTTCTTC
CDR3aa: CASSWDGTSHNEQFF

abundance: few
d_gene: -
v_gene: TRBV4-1
j_gene: TRBJ1-2
CDR3nt: TGCGCCAGCAGCCCGCGACCAGGGGCGGACTATGGCTACACCTTC
CDR3aa: CASSPRPGADYGYTF

abundance: few
d_gene: -
v_gene: TRBV20-1
j_gene: TRBJ2-3
CDR3nt: TGCAGTGCTACCCCGCCTAGCAGCACAGATACGCAGTATTTT
CDR3aa: CSATPPSSTDTQYF

abundance: -
d_gene: -
v_gene: TRBV12-3/TRBV12-4
j_gene: TRBJ1-1
CDR3nt: TGTGCCAGCAGTTTAGAAGCGGGCTCTACCGTTGCTTTCTTT
CDR3aa: CASSLEAGSTVAFF

abundance: -
d_gene: TRBD2
v_gene: TRBV20-1
j_gene: TRBJ2-1
CDR3nt: TGCAGTGGTAGAGAGGGGCGGGGGGGCGATGAGCAGTTCTTC
CDR3aa: CSGREGRGGDEQFF

abundance: -
d_gene: -
v_gene: TRBV10-2
j_gene: TRBJ2-4
CDR3nt: TGCGCCAGCAGTGAGTCGACAAGTGAGGGCATTCAGTACTTC
CDR3aa: CASSESTSEGIQYF

abundance: few
d_gene: TRBD2
v_gene: TRBV10-3
j_gene: TRBJ2-5
CDR3nt: TGTGCCATCAGTGCGGCTAGCGGTAGAGAGACCCAGTACTTC
CDR3aa: CAISAASGRETQYF

abundance: -
d_gene: -
v_gene: TRBV28
j_gene: TRBJ2-7
CDR3nt: TGTGCCAGCAGTTTACTTGGGATGTCAGCTCCTGACGAGCAGTACTTC
CDR3aa: CASSLLGMSAPDEQYF

abundance: few
d_gene: -
v_gene: TRBV29-1
j_gene: TRBJ1-2
CDR3nt: TGCAGCGTTAATACAGCTAACTATGGCTACACCTTC
CDR3aa: CSVNTANYGYTF

abundance: -
d_gene: -
v_gene: TRBV5-6
j_gene: TRBJ2-5
CDR3nt: TGTGCCAGCAGCTTGGCCGGTCCAGCTCGGGAGACCCAGTACTTC
CDR3aa: CASSLAGPARETQYF

abundance: few
d_gene: -
v_gene: TRBV10-2
j_gene: TRBJ1-1
CDR3nt: TGCGCCAGCAGTGAGGGGACGGGGAACACTGAAGCTTTCTTT
CDR3aa: CASSEGTGNTEAFF

abundance: -
d_gene: -
v_gene: TRBV5-1
j_gene: TRBJ1-2
CDR3nt: TGCGCCAGCAACTTGGGCCCCGGGTTGATAGGCAACTATGGCTACACCTTC
CDR3aa: CASNLGPGLIGNYGYTF

abundance: -
d_gene: TRBD1
v_gene: TRBV20-1
j_gene: TRBJ2-1
CDR3nt: TGCAGTGCTTCCCGGACAGGCATTGGCAATGAGCAGTTCTTC
CDR3aa: CSASRTGIGNEQFF

abundance: -
d_gene: -
v_gene: TRBV7-2
j_gene: TRBJ1-2
CDR3nt: TGTGTCAGCAGCCAGGGAGGCTATGGCTACACCTTC
CDR3aa: CVSSQGGYGYTF

abundance: -
d_gene: -
v_gene: TRBV20-1
j_gene: TRBJ1-1
CDR3nt: TGCAGTGCTAGAGACCCCACCCGGGGGAACACTGAAGCTTTCTTT
CDR3aa: CSARDPTRGNTEAFF

abundance: few
d_gene: TRBD2
v_gene: TRBV20-1
j_gene: TRBJ2-1
CDR3nt: TGCAGTGCTAGAGAGCTAGCGGGAGGCGCTGAGCAGTTCTTC
CDR3aa: CSARELAGGAEQFF